Following are 27 T cell receptor beta chains from one sample sequenced in a study of cytomegalovirus exposure and HLA in healthy donors. With 60 Vbeta and 13 Jbeta primers, the PCR was carried out. Assay used: immunoSEQ multiplex PCR; TCRdb lists only in-frame clones, some missing. Among roughly 120,000 clones, about 8.6% were seen once, and the ten largest hold around 6%. The source material was PBMCs. Receptor source: a woman between 40 and 55 years old in good health and CMV-seropositive.

The chain has TRBV6-1 and TRBJ2-1; D not resolved. The germline V and J ends were trimmed by 2 bases and 0 bases, with 8 bases remaining between them. The CDR3 totals 15 residues. Germline CDR1 MNHNS, CDR2 SASEGT. The CDR3 sequence is CASSESRSSYNEQFF. CDR3 coding DNA: TGTGCCAGCAGTGAAAGCCGAAGCTCCTACAATGAGCAGTTCTTC.

V usage is TRBV7-3 and J usage is TRBJ2-3; 11 nucleotides align to TRBD2. J gave up 0 bases and V 5 bases, and 16 bases lay outside the gene matches. This CDR3 is 20 amino acids long. Germline-derived CDR1 and CDR2 are SGHTA and FQGTGA. As DNA, the CDR3 is TGTGCCAGCAGCCTACCCCCAGGGGTAGCGGGGGGGCCGAGCACAGATACGCAGTATTTT. The encoded protein is CASSLPPGVAGGPSTDTQYF.

This clone appeared a few times. The chain is built from TRBV6-1 and TRBJ1-1, with D possibly TRBD1 on 5 matching bases. The V gene lost 0 bases and the J gene lost 4 bases, with 15 bases spanning the gap. The germline gives CDR1 MNHNS, CDR2 SASEGT. There are 16 residues in the CDR3. CDR3 sequence reads: CASSEAGEGKGTEAFF. The CDR3 nucleotides read TGTGCCAGCAGTGAAGCGGGGGAGGGTAAAGGCACTGAAGCTTTCTTT.

This clone was picked up many times. V is TRBV6-1 and J is TRBJ2-7, with a weak D call TRBD1 (5 bases). The germline CDR1 and CDR2 sequences are MNHNS and SASEGT. Trimming stripped 5 bases from V and 6 bases from J, with 5 bases between. The CDR3 has 10 amino acids. The CDR3 loop reads CASSTGEQYF. CDR3 nucleotides: TGTGCCAGCAGTACAGGCGAGCAGTACTTC.

J is TRBJ1-5 and V is TRBV4-1, with D possibly TRBD1 on 5 matching bases. The V end lost 3 bases, the J end lost 5 bases, and 14 bases lay between the germline ends. The CDR3 has 15 amino acids. Per the germline V gene, CDR1 is MGHRA and CDR2 is YSYEKL. CDR3 sequence: CASSQGPQEYQPQHF. As DNA, the CDR3 is TGCGCCAGCAGCCAGGGGCCACAGGAATATCAGCCCCAGCATTTT.

The gene calls are TRBV10-3 and TRBJ1-1; D is unresolved. Germline V gene lookup returns CDR1 ENHRY and CDR2 SYGVKD. The germline V and J ends were trimmed by 2 bases and 6 bases, with 13 bases remaining between them. The CDR3 spans 14 residues. Here the CDR3 reads CAISEREGVPEAFF. CDR3 in DNA: TGTGCCATCAGTGAGCGCGAGGGAGTACCTGAAGCTTTCTTT.

This clone was recorded a few times. This sequence joins TRBV6-5 and TRBJ1-2; a possible D gene is TRBD1 (5 bases). Germline-derived CDR1 and CDR2 are MNHEY and SVGAGI. This CDR3 is 13 amino acids long. V lost 11 bases to trimming and J lost 4 bases, with 17 bases between them. The CDR3 sequence is CAASGDPGYGYTF. CDR3 nucleotide sequence: TGTGCCGCCTCGGGGGACCCTGGCTATGGCTACACCTTC.

This clone was picked up a small number of times. Other DNA sequences in the same sample also yield this CDR3. This sequence joins TRBV7-8 and TRBJ1-1, with 9 bases lining up with TRBD1. This CDR3 contains 16 residues. J gave up 5 bases and V 5 bases, and 12 bases lay outside the gene matches. Germline V gives CDR1 SGHVS, CDR2 FQNEAQ. The CDR3 spells CASSPNLGQGATEAFF. For the CDR3, the DNA is TGTGCCAGCAGCCCAAATCTGGGACAGGGCGCTACTGAAGCTTTCTTT.

This clone was observed a few times. This rearrangement joins TRBV7-9 to TRBJ1-1; TRBD1 matches 8 bases. The V and J ends lost 3 bases and 5 bases, in that order; junction bases with no gene match: 2. The V gene's germline CDR1 is SEHNR and CDR2 FQNEAQ (reference sequence). This CDR3 spans 13 amino acids. The CDR3 loop is CASSLQGATEAFF. CDR3 coding DNA: TGTGCCAGCAGCTTGCAGGGGGCAACTGAAGCTTTCTTT. The full variable domain, its missing parts supplied by reference TRBV7-9 and TRBJ1-1, is DTGVSQNPRHKITKRGQNVTFRCDPISEHNRLYWYRQTLGQGPEFLTYFQNEAQLEKSRLLSDRFSAERPKGSFSTLEIQRTEQGDSAMYLCASSLQGATEAFFGQGTRLTVV.

This clone was seen a handful of times. J is TRBJ1-2 and V is TRBV7-9, with D perhaps TRBD1 (6 bases). With 7 bases removed from V and 5 bases from J, the gap between germline ends came to 17 bases. The germline CDR1 and CDR2 sequences are SEHNR and FQNEAQ (reference sequence). The CDR3 covers 14 residues. The CDR3 loop reads CASTTGGGRYGYTF. In DNA, the CDR3 is TGTGCCAGCACCACCGGCGGGGGCAGATATGGCTACACCTTC.

V and J are TRBV19 and TRBJ1-6; D is possibly TRBD1 (6 bases). V lost 4 bases to trimming and J lost 4 bases, with 17 bases between them. Germline V gene lookup returns CDR1 LNHDA and CDR2 SQIVND (reference sequence). The CDR3 spans 17 residues. The CDR3 region is CASSNDRTYSYNSPLHF. In DNA, the CDR3 is TGTGCCAGTAGTAACGACAGGACCTACTCTTATAATTCACCCCTCCACTTT.

This clone was detected a few times. The chain joins TRBV7-6 to TRBJ1-3; D is perhaps TRBD1 (5 bases). The CDR3 is made up of 15 amino acids. Per germline, CDR1 SGHVS and CDR2 FNYEAQ. V lost 3 bases, J lost 4 bases, and 13 bases lay in between. The CDR3 here is CASSFYGNRGNTIYF. For the CDR3, the DNA is TGTGCCAGCAGCTTTTACGGCAACAGGGGAAACACCATATATTTT.

In its sample, this clone was seen a few times. The rearrangement links TRBV6-1 to TRBJ2-3, with TRBD2 matching over 12 bases. Per germline, CDR1 MNHNS and CDR2 SASEGT. J gave up 5 bases and V 4 bases, and 13 bases lay outside the gene matches. The CDR3 has 18 amino acids. In DNA form, the CDR3 reads TGTGCCAGCAGTGCCGGACTAGCGGGGACCGTTGCCAAAGATACGCAGTATTTT. Translating gives CASSAGLAGTVAKDTQYF.

In this sample, this clone turned up a few times. The rearrangement links TRBV27 to TRBJ2-7; TRBD2 might be the D (5 bases). V lost 4 bases and J 2 bases, leaving 15 bases between the germline ends. Looked up from germline, CDR1 is MNHEY and CDR2 is SMNVEV (reference sequence). This CDR3 is built from 15 residues. The CDR3 DNA sequence: TGTGCCAGCAGTTGGGAAGGGTCAGCGGCCTACGAGCAGTACTTC. Translating gives CASSWEGSAAYEQYF.

The chain uses TRBV2 and TRBJ2-7; D is perhaps TRBD2 (6 bases). Per the germline V gene, CDR1 is SNHLY and CDR2 is FYNNEI. Trimming took 10 bases from V and 2 from J, leaving 9 bases between them. This CDR3 is 11 amino acids long. CDR3 nucleotides: TGTGCCACCTCGGGGGCCTACGAGCAGTACTTC. Translation gives CATSGAYEQYF.

This clone was observed a few times. The chain employs TRBV10-1 and TRBJ1-6, with 8 nucleotides matching TRBD1. Germline V gene data show CDR1 as WNHNN and CDR2 as SYGVQD (reference sequence). V lost 6 bases to trimming and J lost 7 bases; unmatched junction nucleotides: 5. CDR3 length: 14 amino acids. DNA for the CDR3: TGCGCCAGCAGCCGGGACAGGCTCAATTCACCCCTCCACTTT. This sequence encodes CASSRDRLNSPLHF.

This clone was counted a few times. V and J are TRBV30 and TRBJ1-1, with a possible D match to TRBD1 (6 bases). The CDR3 has 11 residues. CDR1 is GTSNPN and CDR2 is SVGIG in the germline V gene (reference sequence). V dropped 3 bases and J dropped 9 bases, with 11 bases sitting between them. The CDR3 loop is CAWSQQGKAFF. CDR3 sequence (DNA): TGTGCCTGGAGCCAGCAGGGGAAAGCTTTCTTT.

In its sample, this clone was seen a few times. V usage is TRBV18 and J usage is TRBJ2-7, with 12 bases identical to TRBD1. J lost 7 bases, V lost 2 bases, and 9 bases had no gene match. This CDR3 spans 16 amino acids. From germline, CDR1 is KGHSH and CDR2 LQKENI. CDR3 protein: CASSPVNRDRGLEQYF. In DNA form, the CDR3 reads TGTGCCAGCTCACCAGTCAACCGGGACAGGGGGCTGGAGCAGTACTTC.

A few counts support this clone. This sequence joins TRBV10-1 and TRBJ1-2; D is ambiguous. CDR3 length: 12 residues. The germline CDR1 and CDR2 sequences are WNHNN and SYGVQD (reference sequence). Trimming cost V 3 bases and J 3 bases, with 5 bases left between them. CDR3 nucleotides: TGCGCCAGCAGTGACAGTGACTATGGCTACACCTTC. This encodes CASSDSDYGYTF.

V and J are TRBV2 and TRBJ2-5, with 11 nucleotides matching TRBD2. CDR3 length: 16 residues. CDR1 is SNHLY and CDR2 is FYNNEI in the germline V gene. The junction had 7 bases not matched to a gene; V was cut back by 7 bases and J by 0 bases. CDR3: CASIETSGEYQETQYF. CDR3 DNA sequence: TGTGCCAGCATTGAGACTAGCGGGGAGTACCAAGAGACCCAGTACTTC. Combining the CDR3 with reference TRBV2 and TRBJ2-5 gives the whole variable domain EPEVTQTPSHQVTQMGQEVILRCVPISNHLYFYWYRQILGQKVEFLVSFYNNEISEKSEIFDDQFSVERPDGSNFTLKIRSTKLEDSAMYFCASIETSGEYQETQYFGPGTRLLVL.

About this clone: The identical CDR3 is also encoded by other nucleotide sequences in the sample. The chain is built from TRBV6-5 and TRBJ2-2; TRBD1 agrees at 7 bases. Germline CDR1 and CDR2: MNHEY and SVGAGI. The junction had 3 bases not matched to a gene; V was cut back by 6 bases and J by 2 bases. This CDR3 contains 14 residues. The CDR3 region has the DNA TGTGCCAGCAGCCGACAGGGAAACACCGGGGAGCTGTTTTTT. This translates into CASSRQGNTGELFF.

The rearrangement links TRBV4-2 to TRBJ1-5; D gene unclear. The CDR3 loop spans 17 amino acids. The germline V gene encodes CDR1 LGHNA and CDR2 YNFKEQ. Trimming cost V 3 bases and J 0 bases, with 15 bases left between them. The CDR3 loop reads CASSHSGSAYSNQPQHF. DNA of the CDR3: TGTGCCAGCAGCCACTCTGGCAGCGCATATAGCAATCAGCCCCAGCATTTT.

The chain recombines TRBV27 with TRBJ1-1, with D possibly TRBD1 on 6 matching bases. Trimming removed 8 bases from V and 0 bases from J, with 22 bases in between. This CDR3 has 17 amino acids. Germline V lookup: CDR1 MNHEY, CDR2 SMNVEV (reference sequence). The CDR3 DNA is TGTGCCAGCCTCCAATATGGGGGCGCGTTGTTGAACACTGAAGCTTTCTTT. This codes for CASLQYGGALLNTEAFF.

This clone was counted a few times. The chain combines TRBV5-1 with TRBJ1-1; the match to TRBD1 covers 8 bases. The CDR3 length is 15 residues. Germline lookup yields CDR1 SGHRS and CDR2 YFSETQ. V gave up 5 bases and J gave up 7 bases; unmatched junction bases: 13. This CDR3 is CASRRQGLAGGEAFF. The DNA for the CDR3 is TGCGCCAGCAGACGACAGGGGCTCGCCGGCGGTGAAGCTTTCTTT.

To note about this clone: The same CDR3 arises from other DNA sequences in this sample as well. The V gene is TRBV27, the J gene TRBJ2-1; the match to TRBD2 covers 14 bases. Germline lookup yields CDR1 MNHEY and CDR2 SMNVEV (reference sequence). Trimming at V came to 4 bases and at J to 3 bases, leaving 2 bases not matched to a gene. There are 16 residues in the CDR3. The CDR3 DNA follows: TGTGCCAGCAGTTCCGGGACTAGCGGGGGCTACAATGAGCAGTTCTTC. Translated, it gives CASSSGTSGGYNEQFF.

The rearrangement uses TRBV6-1 and TRBJ2-7, with D tentatively TRBD1 (5 bases). V lost 3 bases and J 4 bases, leaving 19 bases between the germline ends. This CDR3 has 16 amino acids. Germline V gene lookup returns CDR1 MNHNS and CDR2 SASEGT. The CDR3: CASSEGPAGILYEQYF. The CDR3 DNA sequence: TGTGCCAGCAGTGAGGGCCCCGCAGGGATCCTATACGAGCAGTACTTC.

This clone was seen only a few times. J is TRBJ1-1 and V is TRBV2; possible D gene TRBD1, 6 bases. Germline-derived CDR1 and CDR2 are SNHLY and FYNNEI. The CDR3 sequence is 18 residues long. V was trimmed by 1 base and J by 3 bases, leaving 21 bases between them. CDR3 bases: TGTGCCAGCAGTGAAGGCCACCTCGGGAGGACAGCTTACACTGAAGCTTTCTTT. Translated, it gives CASSEGHLGRTAYTEAFF.